This TCR beta chain was obtained from a study of cytomegalovirus exposure and HLA in healthy donors. The study ran its PCR with 60 Vbeta and 13 Jbeta primers. Original processing methods: In a later analysis, around 10 million of 65 million to 90 million unique beta chains occurred in at least two donors. TCRdb's table, derived via immunoSEQ multiplex PCR, lists solely in-frame clones and lacks some. D and trimming were read from the DNA, whereas the V and J calls and clone size are those reported in that table. This sample's clone table lists about 64,000 clones. Study-wide points: Listed as cytomegalovirus-associated were 150 or so TCR beta chains. Most TCR sequences were uncommon, yet certain public TCRs appeared in many donors. Among CMV-associated TCR beta chains, most appeared HLA-restricted in a later analysis.

On this clone itself: Its specificity is not known.

V shed 3 bases and J shed 5 bases, with 11 bases lying between them. The CDR3 is 13 residues long. Germline CDR1 and CDR2: MGHDK and SYGVNS. The V and J genes are TRBV25-1 and TRBJ2-7; possible D gene TRBD1, 6 bases. The sequenced sample was PBMCs. The clonotype was recovered from a woman younger than 30 in good health and CMV-seronegative. Here the CDR3 reads CASSDQTGNEQYF. The CDR3 bases are TGTGCCAGCAGTGATCAGACAGGAAACGAGCAGTACTTC.